Detailed here is one T cell receptor (beta chain). Enrollment of patients from Seattle took place during active infection, with longitudinal follow-up. The germline V gene encodes CDR1 MDHEN and CDR2 SYDVKM. After removal of 4 bases from V and 1 base from J, the junction contained 8 bases not matched to a gene. This CDR3 is 16 amino acids long. Original methodology: Researchers report that nucleated cell counts were estimated from reference gene primer amplification. The repertoire was sequenced with immunoSEQ multiplex PCR; TCRdb's copy has only in-frame clones and lacks some. That table is the source of V, J and clone size, and D and trimming were worked out from the DNA. The sample holds around 150,000 clones, about 90% seen once. The sample comes from a study of blood T cell repertoires in COVID-19.

V and J are TRBV28 and TRBJ1-1, with TRBD1 identical over 8 bases. Material: peripheral blood. This TCR was sampled from a young man with COVID-19, enrolled during active disease. The CDR3 DNA is TGTGCCAGCAGTTCCCCTTCCGACAGGGGGAACACTGAAGCTTTCTTT. Protein product: CASSSPSDRGNTEAFF.